This T cell receptor beta chain emerged from a study of CD8+CD57+ T cells in acquired aplastic anemia. Overall study context: Across the sorted CD4+ and CD8+ cells, DNA amounts averaged roughly 3 ug. Among healthy donors, CD4+ cells averaged approximately 11 million reads. Overall study findings and caveats: Between the patient and control groups, CD8+ Simpson's diversity did not differ significantly. Overlapping CD8+ CDR3 repertoires of patients and controls contained under 35 shared sequences.

This clonotype was seen a few times. Its antigen is currently unknown. Researchers used genomic DNA as the template to profile TCR beta VDJ and CDR3. One entry per CDR3 protein, called by TCRdb with MiXCR from the reads. The table lists approximately 200,000 distinct CDR3 sequences, over 55% of them singletons. Trimming pared 5 bases from V and 0 bases from J, leaving 8 bases between. This CDR3 has 14 residues. In germline, CDR1 is ENHRY, CDR2 SYGVKD. The chain joins TRBV10-3 to TRBJ1-3; D call uncertain. This clonotype originated in a human donor in good health. Sequencing was performed on sorted CD4+, CD8+, or CD8+CD57+ T cells (not recorded which) from PBMCs. The CDR3 protein is CAISWAGSGNTIYF. CDR3 DNA sequence: TGTGCCATCAGTTGGGCAGGCTCTGGAAACACCATATATTTT.